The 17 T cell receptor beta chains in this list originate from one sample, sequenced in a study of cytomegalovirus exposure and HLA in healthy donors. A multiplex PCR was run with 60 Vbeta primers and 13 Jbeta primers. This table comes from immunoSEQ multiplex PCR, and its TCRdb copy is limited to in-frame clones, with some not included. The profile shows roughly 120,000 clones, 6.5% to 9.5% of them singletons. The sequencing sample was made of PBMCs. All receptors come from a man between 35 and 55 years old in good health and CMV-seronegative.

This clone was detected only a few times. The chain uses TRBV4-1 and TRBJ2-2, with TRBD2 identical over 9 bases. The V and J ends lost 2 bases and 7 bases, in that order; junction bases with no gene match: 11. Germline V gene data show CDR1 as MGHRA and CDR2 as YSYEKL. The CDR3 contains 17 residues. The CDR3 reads CASSQLAPGLAGGELFF. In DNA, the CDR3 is TGCGCCAGCAGCCAACTAGCCCCGGGACTAGCAGGCGGGGAGCTGTTTTTT.

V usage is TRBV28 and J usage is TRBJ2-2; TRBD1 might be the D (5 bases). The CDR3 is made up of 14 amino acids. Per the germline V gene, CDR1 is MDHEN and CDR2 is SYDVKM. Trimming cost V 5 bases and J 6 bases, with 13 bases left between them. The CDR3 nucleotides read TGTGCCAGCAGTGCCCATCAGGGTTCCGGGGAGCTGTTTTTT. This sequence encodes CASSAHQGSGELFF.

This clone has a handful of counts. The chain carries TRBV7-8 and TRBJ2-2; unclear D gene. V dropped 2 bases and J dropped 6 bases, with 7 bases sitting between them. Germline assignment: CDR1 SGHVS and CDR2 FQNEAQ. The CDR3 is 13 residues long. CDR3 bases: TGTGCCAGCAGCTTAACGGGTTCCGGGGAGCTGTTTTTT. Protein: CASSLTGSGELFF.

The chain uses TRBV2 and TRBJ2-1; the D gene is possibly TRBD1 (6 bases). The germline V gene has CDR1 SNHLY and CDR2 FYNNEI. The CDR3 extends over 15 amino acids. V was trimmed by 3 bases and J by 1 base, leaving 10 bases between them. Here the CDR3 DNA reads TGTGCCAGCAGTGAGCTAAGGGGGTCCTACAATGAGCAGTTCTTC. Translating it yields CASSELRGSYNEQFF.

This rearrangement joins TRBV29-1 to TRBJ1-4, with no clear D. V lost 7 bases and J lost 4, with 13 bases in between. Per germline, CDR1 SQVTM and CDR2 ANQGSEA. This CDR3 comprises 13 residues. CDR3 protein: CSATIMGNEKLFF. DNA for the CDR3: TGCAGCGCAACTATAATGGGTAATGAAAAACTGTTTTTT.

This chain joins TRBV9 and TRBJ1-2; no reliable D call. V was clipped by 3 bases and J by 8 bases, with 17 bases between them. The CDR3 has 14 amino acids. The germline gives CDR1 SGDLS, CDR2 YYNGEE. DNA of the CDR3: TGTGCCAGCAGCGAGGCAGGTTCTGATCTGGGCTACACCTTC. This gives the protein CASSEAGSDLGYTF.

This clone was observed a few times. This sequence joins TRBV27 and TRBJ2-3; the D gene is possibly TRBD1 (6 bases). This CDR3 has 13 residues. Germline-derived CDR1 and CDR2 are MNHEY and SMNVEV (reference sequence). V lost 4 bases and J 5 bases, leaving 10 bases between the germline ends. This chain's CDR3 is CASSYRVIDTQYF. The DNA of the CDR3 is TGTGCCAGCAGTTACAGGGTTATAGATACGCAGTATTTT.

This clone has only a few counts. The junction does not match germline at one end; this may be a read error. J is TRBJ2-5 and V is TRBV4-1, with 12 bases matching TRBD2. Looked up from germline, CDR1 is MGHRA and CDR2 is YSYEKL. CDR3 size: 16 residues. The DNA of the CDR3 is TGCGCCAGCAGCAAAGAGCTAGCGGGGGGGCTAGAGACCCAGTACTTC. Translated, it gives CASSKELAGGLETQYF.

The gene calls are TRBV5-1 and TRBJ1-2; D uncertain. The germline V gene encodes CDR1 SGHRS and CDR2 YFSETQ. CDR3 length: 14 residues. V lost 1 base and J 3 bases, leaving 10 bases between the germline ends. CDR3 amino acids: CASSLSGGDYGYTF. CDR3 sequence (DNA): TGCGCCAGCAGCTTGTCAGGCGGGGACTATGGCTACACCTTC.

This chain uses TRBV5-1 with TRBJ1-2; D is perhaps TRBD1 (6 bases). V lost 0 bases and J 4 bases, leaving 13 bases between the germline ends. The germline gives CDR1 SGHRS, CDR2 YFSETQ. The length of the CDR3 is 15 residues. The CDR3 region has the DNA TGCGCCAGCAGCTTGGTGGCAGGGGTGGGCTATGGCTACACCTTC. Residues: CASSLVAGVGYGYTF.

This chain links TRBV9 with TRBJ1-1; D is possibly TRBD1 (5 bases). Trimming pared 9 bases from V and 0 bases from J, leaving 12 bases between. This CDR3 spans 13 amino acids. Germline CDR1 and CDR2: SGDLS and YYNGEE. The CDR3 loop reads CATAEGVNTEAFF. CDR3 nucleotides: TGTGCCACCGCCGAAGGGGTGAACACTGAAGCTTTCTTT. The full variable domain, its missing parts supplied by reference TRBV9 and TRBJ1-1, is DSGVTQTPKHLITATGQRVTLRCSPRSGDLSVYWYQQSLDQGLQFLIQYYNGEERAKGNILERFSAQQFPDLHSELNLSSLELGDSALYFCATAEGVNTEAFFGQGTRLTVV.

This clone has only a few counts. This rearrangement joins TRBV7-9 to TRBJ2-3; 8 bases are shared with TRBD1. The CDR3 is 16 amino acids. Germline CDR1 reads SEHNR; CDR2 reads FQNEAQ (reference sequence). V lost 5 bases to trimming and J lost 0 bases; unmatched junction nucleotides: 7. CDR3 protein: CASSRLRQGSTDTQYF. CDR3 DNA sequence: TGTGCCAGCAGCCGCTTAAGACAGGGGAGCACAGATACGCAGTATTTT.

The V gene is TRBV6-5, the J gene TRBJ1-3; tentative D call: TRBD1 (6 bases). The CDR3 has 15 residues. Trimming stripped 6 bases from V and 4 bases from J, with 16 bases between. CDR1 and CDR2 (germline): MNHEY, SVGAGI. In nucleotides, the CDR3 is TGTGCCAGCAGGCAGGGGTTCGGTGGAGGAAACACCATATATTTT. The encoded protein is CASRQGFGGGNTIYF.

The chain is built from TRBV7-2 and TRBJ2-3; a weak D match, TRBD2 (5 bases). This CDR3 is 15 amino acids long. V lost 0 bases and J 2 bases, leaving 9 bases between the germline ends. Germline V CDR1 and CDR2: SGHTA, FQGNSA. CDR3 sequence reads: CASSLAPGYTDTQYF. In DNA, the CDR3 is TGTGCCAGCAGCTTAGCTCCGGGATACACAGATACGCAGTATTTT.

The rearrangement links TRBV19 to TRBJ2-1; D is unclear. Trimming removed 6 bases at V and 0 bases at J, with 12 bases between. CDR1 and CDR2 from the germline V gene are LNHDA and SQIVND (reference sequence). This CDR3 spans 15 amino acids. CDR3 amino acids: CASSPISSSYNEQFF. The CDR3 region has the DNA TGTGCCAGTAGCCCCATCTCGAGCTCCTACAATGAGCAGTTCTTC. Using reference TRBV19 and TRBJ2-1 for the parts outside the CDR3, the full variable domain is DGGITQSPKYLFRKEGQNVTLSCEQNLNHDAMYWYRQDPGQGLRLIYYSQIVNDFQKGDIAEGYSVSREKKESFPLTVTSAQKNPTAFYLCASSPISSSYNEQFFGPGTRLTVL.

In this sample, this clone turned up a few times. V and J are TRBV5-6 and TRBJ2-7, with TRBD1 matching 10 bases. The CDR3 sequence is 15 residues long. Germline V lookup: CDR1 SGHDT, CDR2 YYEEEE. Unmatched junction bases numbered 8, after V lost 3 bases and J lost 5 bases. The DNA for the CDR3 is TGTGCCAGCAGCTATCCGGGACAGGGGACCCACGAGCAGTACTTC. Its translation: CASSYPGQGTHEQYF. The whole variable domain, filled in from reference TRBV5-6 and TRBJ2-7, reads DAGVTQSPTHLIKTRGQQVTLRCSPKSGHDTVSWYQQALGQGPQFIFQYYEEEERQRGNFPDRFSGHQFPNYSSELNVNALLLGDSALYLCASSYPGQGTHEQYFGPGTRLTVT.

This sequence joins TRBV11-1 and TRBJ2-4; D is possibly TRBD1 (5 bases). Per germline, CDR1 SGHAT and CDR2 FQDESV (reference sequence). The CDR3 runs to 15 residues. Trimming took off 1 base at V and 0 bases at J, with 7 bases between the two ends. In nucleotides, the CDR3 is TGTGCCAGCAGCTTAGAAGGGGTAGCCAAAAACATTCAGTACTTC. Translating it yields CASSLEGVAKNIQYF.